The 18 T cell receptor beta chains reported below all come from one sample, sequenced in a study of identical twins. TCRdb reprocessed the 5' RACE reads with MiXCR, giving one entry per CDR3 protein. The sample records 200,000 or so distinct CDR3 sequences, 6% to 9% being singletons. These sequences were also reported in another study, on yellow fever vaccine responses in identical twins.

The sample taken for sequencing was memory (CD45RO+) T cells sorted from blood. The receptors stem from a woman aged 18-29 years in good health.

This clonotype was recorded at least ten times. The gene calls are TRBV5-1 and TRBJ2-3, with TRBD2 identical over 10 bases. The V segment lost 4 bases and the J segment 4 bases; nucleotides outside the gene matches: 12. The CDR3 runs 17 residues. Germline V gene sequence: CDR1 SGHRS, CDR2 YFSETQ. This chain's CDR3 is CASSLLPSGGLSDTQYF. The DNA for the CDR3 is TGCGCCAGCAGCCTTCTTCCTAGCGGGGGCCTTTCAGATACGCAGTATTTT.

This clonotype was seen only a few times. The V gene is TRBV7-9, the J gene TRBJ1-2; possibly TRBD1 for D (5 bases). CDR3 size: 15 residues. Germline CDR1 SEHNR, CDR2 FQNEAQ (reference sequence). V lost 1 base and J lost 5, with 14 bases in between. The CDR3 nucleotides are TGTGCCAGCAGCTTAGGGCCACCAGGGAAGTATGGCTACACCTTC. Translating it yields CASSLGPPGKYGYTF.

CDR3 protein: CASSLAANSYNEQFF. The CDR3 nucleotides read TGCGCCAGCAGCTTGGCCGCCAACTCCTACAATGAGCAGTTCTTC. The rearrangement joins TRBV5-1 to TRBJ2-1, with D hard to call. The germline CDR1 and CDR2 sequences are SGHRS and YFSETQ. Trimming pared 0 bases from V and 0 bases from J, leaving 7 bases between. This CDR3 is 15 amino acids long.

The chain combines TRBV28 with TRBJ2-7; 12 bases fit TRBD2. From germline, CDR1 is MDHEN and CDR2 SYDVKM. V shed 8 bases, J shed 0 bases, and the junction held 5 bases outside the gene matches. CDR3 size: 15 residues. CDR3 in amino acids: CASGGLAGDSYEQYF. As DNA, the CDR3 is TGTGCCAGCGGGGGACTAGCGGGCGACTCCTACGAGCAGTACTTC.

The rearrangement uses TRBV5-1 and TRBJ1-3; D call uncertain. The V end was cut by 0 bases, the J end by 0 bases, with 4 bases between. CDR1 is SGHRS, CDR2 YFSETQ, per germline. The CDR3 loop spans 14 amino acids. The CDR3 nucleotides read TGCGCCAGCAGCTTGGTGGGCTCTGGAAACACCATATATTTT. Translating gives CASSLVGSGNTIYF.

There are many counts of this clonotype. The chain is built from TRBV24-1 and TRBJ2-2; D gene unclear. Deletions cut 7 bases from V and 5 bases from J, with 4 bases between. The CDR3 has 11 amino acids. Germline-derived CDR1 and CDR2 are KGHDR and SFDVKD. Here the CDR3 DNA reads TGTGCCACCAGAGGGACCGGGGAGCTGTTTTTT. The encoded protein is CATRGTGELFF.

This clonotype was counted ten times or more. V is TRBV7-9 and J is TRBJ1-1; maybe TRBD1 (6 bases). The CDR3 is 15 residues long. V lost 1 base to trimming and J lost 1 base, with 10 bases between them. The germline gives CDR1 SEHNR, CDR2 FQNEAQ (reference sequence). The CDR3 region is CASSLGGAANTEAFF. CDR3 bases: TGTGCCAGCAGCTTAGGGGGGGCGGCGAACACTGAAGCTTTCTTT.

In this sample, this clonotype turned up a few times. This chain joins TRBV2 and TRBJ2-2; D remains ambiguous. Germline CDR1 reads SNHLY; CDR2 reads FYNNEI. The CDR3 consists of 15 residues. Trimming cost V 0 bases and J 7 bases, with 12 bases left between them. The CDR3 bases are TGTGCCAGCAGTGAAGCTAGGGTTGGGAACGGGGAGCTGTTTTTT. Its translation is CASSEARVGNGELFF.

The chain combines TRBV20-1 with TRBJ2-3; D is perhaps TRBD2 (5 bases). The CDR3 runs 14 residues. Trimming took off 2 bases at V and 1 base at J, with 10 bases between the two ends. Germline CDR1 reads DFQATT; CDR2 reads SNEGSKA (reference sequence). CDR3 DNA: TGCAGTGCTAGACGGCTCGGGGGCACAGATACGCAGTATTTT. It translates to CSARRLGGTDTQYF.

The chain employs TRBV10-3 and TRBJ2-1; TRBD1 might be the D (5 bases). Trimming removed 5 bases from V and 4 bases from J, with 24 bases in between. CDR1 is ENHRY and CDR2 is SYGVKD in the germline V gene. The CDR3 covers 18 residues. CDR3 bases: TGTGCCATCAGTTTTTATCGGGCCAGCGTAAAGGGGTACAATGAGCAGTTCTTC. Protein: CAISFYRASVKGYNEQFF.

The sample holds a few counts of this clonotype. This chain connects TRBV7-9 to TRBJ2-3, with 10 bases identical to TRBD1. Germline CDR1 SEHNR, CDR2 FQNEAQ (reference sequence). V was clipped by 5 bases and J by 2 bases; unmatched bases: 4. CDR3 length equals 15 residues. For the CDR3, the DNA is TGTGCCAGCAGCAACGGACAGGGGGACACAGATACGCAGTATTTT. Protein sequence: CASSNGQGDTDTQYF.

This clonotype has a handful of counts. The chain links TRBV18 to TRBJ1-4, with D possibly TRBD1 on 5 matching bases. Germline CDR1 and CDR2: KGHSH and LQKENI. This CDR3 has 14 residues. Trimming removed 1 base at V and 5 bases at J, with 8 bases between. CDR3 nucleotide sequence: TGTGCCAGCTCACCACAGGGGAGGAATGAAAAACTGTTTTTT. Its translation is CASSPQGRNEKLFF.

The chain uses TRBV2 and TRBJ2-1, with TRBD2 matching 8 bases. There are 16 residues in the CDR3. With V trimmed by 6 bases and J by 4 bases, 11 bases remained unmatched. Germline CDR1 SNHLY, CDR2 FYNNEI. The CDR3 sequence: CASRKEKLAVYNEQFF. The CDR3 nucleotides read TGTGCCAGCAGAAAGGAGAAACTAGCGGTTTACAATGAGCAGTTCTTC.

The chain combines TRBV10-1 with TRBJ2-7; 8 bases are a match to TRBD2. The CDR3 runs to 13 residues. V dropped 3 bases and J dropped 4; count of bases not matched to a gene: 2. Germline V CDR1 and CDR2: WNHNN, SYGVQD (reference sequence). The CDR3 DNA follows: TGCGCCAGCAGTGAAGGACTAGCTTACGAGCAGTACTTC. Protein: CASSEGLAYEQYF.

This clonotype showed up just a few times. This chain connects TRBV6-2 or TRBV6-3 to TRBJ1-6; 8 bases are a match to TRBD1. The germline gives CDR1 MNHEY, CDR2 SVGEGT. Unmatched junction bases numbered 4, after V lost 2 bases and J lost 7 bases. CDR3 length: 15 residues. CDR3 amino acids: CASSYGRDRNSPLHF. CDR3 coding DNA: TGTGCCAGCAGTTACGGCCGGGACAGGAATTCACCCCTCCACTTT.

This clonotype was observed a handful of times. This chain connects TRBV6-5 to TRBJ2-1, with D possibly matching TRBD2 (6 bases). The V end lost 4 bases, the J end lost 8 bases, and 18 bases lay between the germline ends. CDR1 and CDR2 from the germline V gene are MNHEY and SVGAGI. The CDR3 is 15 residues long. In DNA, the CDR3 is TGTGCCAGCAGTTCCTCTGTGGCGGGAAGGCATGAGCAGTTCTTC. This translates into CASSSSVAGRHEQFF.

The chain uses TRBV29-1 and TRBJ2-1; D possibly uses TRBD1 or TRBD2 (6 bases each). In germline, CDR1 is SQVTM, CDR2 ANQGSEA. Trimming removed 4 bases at V and 8 bases at J, with 18 bases between. The CDR3 sequence is 14 residues long. The CDR3 protein is CSVGHVVGGDEQFF. CDR3 nucleotide sequence: TGCAGCGTTGGACATGTCGTGGGGGGCGATGAGCAGTTCTTC.

This clonotype was detected ten times or more. The chain employs TRBV3-1 and TRBJ2-3; D uncertain. CDR1 and CDR2 from the germline V gene are LGHDT and YNNKEL (reference sequence). This CDR3 has 15 amino acids. V gave up 4 bases and J gave up 5 bases, with 16 bases separating them. CDR3 DNA sequence: TGTGCCAGCAGCCCCCCTTCGGTCAACTTAGATACGCAGTATTTT. It yields the protein CASSPPSVNLDTQYF.